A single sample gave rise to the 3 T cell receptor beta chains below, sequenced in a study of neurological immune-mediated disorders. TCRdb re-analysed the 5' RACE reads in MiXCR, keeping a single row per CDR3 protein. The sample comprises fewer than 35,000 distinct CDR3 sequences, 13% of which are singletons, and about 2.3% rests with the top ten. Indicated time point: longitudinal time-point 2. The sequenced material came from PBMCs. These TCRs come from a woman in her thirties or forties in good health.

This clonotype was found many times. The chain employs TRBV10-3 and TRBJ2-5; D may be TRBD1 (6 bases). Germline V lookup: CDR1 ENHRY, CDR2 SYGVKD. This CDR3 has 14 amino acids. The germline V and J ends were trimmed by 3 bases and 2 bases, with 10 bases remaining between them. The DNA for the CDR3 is TGTGCCATCAGTGACCCTCAGGGGCAAGAGACCCAGTACTTC. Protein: CAISDPQGQETQYF.

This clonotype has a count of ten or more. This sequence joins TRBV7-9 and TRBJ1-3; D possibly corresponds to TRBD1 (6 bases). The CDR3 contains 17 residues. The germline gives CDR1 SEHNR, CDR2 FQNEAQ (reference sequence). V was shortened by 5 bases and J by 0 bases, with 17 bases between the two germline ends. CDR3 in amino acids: CASSPGGRDTSGNTIYF. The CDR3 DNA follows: TGTGCCAGCAGCCCAGGTGGACGGGACACCTCTGGAAACACCATATATTTT. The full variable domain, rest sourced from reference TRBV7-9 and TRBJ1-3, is DTGVSQNPRHKITKRGQNVTFRCDPISEHNRLYWYRQTLGQGPEFLTYFQNEAQLEKSRLLSDRFSAERPKGSFSTLEIQRTEQGDSAMYLCASSPGGRDTSGNTIYFGEGSWLTVV.

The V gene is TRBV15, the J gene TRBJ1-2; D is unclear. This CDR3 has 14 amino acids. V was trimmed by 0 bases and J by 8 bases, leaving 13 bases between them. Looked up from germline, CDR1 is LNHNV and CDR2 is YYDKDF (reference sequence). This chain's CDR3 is CATSRETGRWGYTF. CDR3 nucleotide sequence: TGTGCCACCAGCAGAGAGACCGGGCGGTGGGGCTACACCTTC.